This entry lists 5 T cell receptor beta chains sequenced from one sample in a study of T cell changes during pregnancy in multiple sclerosis. This table comes from immunoSEQ multiplex PCR, and its TCRdb copy is limited to in-frame clones, with some not included. The data contain 60,000 or so clones, 75% to 95% of them singletons. This specimen was peripheral blood, taken before pregnancy. The receptors stem from a female donor with multiple sclerosis, enrolled in a pregnancy study.

J is TRBJ2-1 and V is TRBV19; 10 bases agree with TRBD1. CDR1 and CDR2 (germline): LNHDA, SQIVND (reference sequence). There are 16 residues in the CDR3. The V gene end was trimmed by 5 bases and the J gene end by 6 bases; junction bases not matched to a gene: 10. The DNA of the CDR3 is TGTGCCAGTAGTGTCCCCGGGGGGACAGGGGTCAATGAGCAGTTCTTC. Translating it yields CASSVPGGTGVNEQFF. Based on the CDR3 plus reference TRBV19 and TRBJ2-1, the full variable domain is DGGITQSPKYLFRKEGQNVTLSCEQNLNHDAMYWYRQDPGQGLRLIYYSQIVNDFQKGDIAEGYSVSREKKESFPLTVTSAQKNPTAFYLCASSVPGGTGVNEQFFGPGTRLTVL.

This chain joins TRBV7-2 and TRBJ2-4; D is ambiguous. The germline V gene has CDR1 SGHTA and CDR2 FQGNSA. Trimming cost V 1 base and J 0 bases, with 10 bases left between them. The CDR3 has 16 residues. Written as DNA, the CDR3 is TGTGCCAGCAGCTTAGGGTCCCACATAGCCAAAAACATTCAGTACTTC. Translated: CASSLGSHIAKNIQYF.

This chain uses TRBV7-2 with TRBJ2-3; 9 bases match TRBD2. This CDR3 is built from 18 residues. Germline loops: CDR1 SGHTA, CDR2 FQGNSA. Losses at the gene ends were 3 bases for V and 2 bases for J; bases not matched to a gene: 12. The CDR3 bases are TGTGCCAGCAGCTTGGGGCCTCCGGGACTAGCATTCACAGATACGCAGTATTTT. It codes for CASSLGPPGLAFTDTQYF.

The chain joins TRBV9 to TRBJ2-5, with TRBD1 matching over 12 bases. V was clipped by 4 bases and J by 3 bases; unmatched bases: 7. Germline V gives CDR1 SGDLS, CDR2 YYNGEE. This CDR3 contains 16 residues. The CDR3 nucleotides read TGTGCCAGCAGCCCCCCGGGACAGGGGGCGAAAGAGACCCAGTACTTC. Translating gives CASSPPGQGAKETQYF.

The chain has TRBV7-2 and TRBJ1-1; 8 nucleotides line up with TRBD1. Trimming at V came to 11 bases and at J to 5 bases, leaving 10 bases not matched to a gene. This CDR3 has 13 amino acids. Germline V lookup: CDR1 SGHTA, CDR2 FQGNSA. CDR3 in amino acids: CASLRTGSTEAFF. DNA for the CDR3: TGTGCCTCCTTACGGACAGGGTCAACTGAAGCTTTCTTT.